These 24 T cell receptor beta chains were all obtained from the same sample, sequenced in a study of tumor-infiltrating lymphocytes in primary liver carcinoma. Starting material for RNA and DNA co-extraction consisted of roughly 17-31 mg of unsorted bulk tissue. Production of TCR beta cDNA used 400 to 650 ng total RNA together with a constant-region primer. What produced the TCR beta libraries was three nested multiplex PCR rounds using slightly modified ARM-PCR. The first two PCR rounds used TRBV1-TRBV30 primers with a Cbeta primer, 10 cycles each. TCRdb analysed the multiplex PCR reads with MiXCR anew, one entry per CDR3 protein. The repertoire includes around 80,000 distinct CDR3 sequences, approximately 70% of them detected once, and about 28% sits in the top ten. Sequencing was performed on tumor-adjacent normal liver tissue. The receptors were gathered from a man aged 35 to 55 with primary liver carcinoma and hepatitis B virus infection.

Points on this clonotype: The junction does not match germline at one end; this may be a read error. The rearrangement uses TRBV11-2 and TRBJ2-7; D perhaps matches TRBD1 (5 bases). This CDR3 comprises 13 residues. Germline assignment: CDR1 SGHAT and CDR2 FQNNGV. DNA for the CDR3: TGTGCCTGCAGCTTCGGCAGGGTGTTCGTGCAGTACTTC. Its translation: CACSFGRVFVQYF.

A note on this clonotype: A read error may account for a junction end that differs from germline. The chain combines TRBV4-2 with TRBJ2-7; TRBD1 agrees at 9 bases. This CDR3 contains 15 residues. The germline CDR1 and CDR2 sequences are LGHNA and YNFKEQ. The chain's CDR3 is CPSKQDTGGMNEQYF. The CDR3 DNA is TGCCCCAGCAAGCAAGACACAGGGGGCATGAACGAGCAGTACTTC.

This clonotype has only one observation. A junction end diverges from the germline sequence, so it may reflect a read error. The J gene is TRBJ2-1, the V gene TRBV4-3; TRBD2 aligns across 10 bases. The CDR3 has 16 residues. The germline gives CDR1 LGHNA, CDR2 YSLEER. The CDR3 sequence: CANSQDGLAAYNGQSF. CDR3 DNA: TGCGCCAACAGCCAAGATGGACTAGCGGCATACAATGGGCAGTCCTTC.

The chain couples TRBV12-3 or TRBV12-4 to TRBJ2-7; D is uncertain. The V and J ends lost 6 bases and 7 bases respectively, with 16 bases between them. The CDR3 totals 13 residues. CDR3 bases: TGTGCCAGCAGCCCGTACGGAGTGATGGAGCAGTACTTC. It specifies CASSPYGVMEQYF.

For this clonotype: A much larger clone is a single base away; this may be a read error. The chain links TRBV29-1 to TRBJ1-2; the D gene is possibly TRBD1 (5 bases). The length of the CDR3 is 15 residues. Trimming took 4 bases from V and 3 from J, leaving 18 bases between them. CDR1 and CDR2 (germline): SQVTM, ANQGSEA. In DNA form, the CDR3 reads TGCAGCGTTGGGCAGGGCTGGGGCATGGACTATGGCTACACCTTC. Protein product: CSVGQGWGMDYGYTF.

This clonotype was detected ten times or more. This chain uses TRBV7-9 with TRBJ2-5; TRBD2 matches at 9 bases. Germline CDR1 reads SEHNR; CDR2 reads FQNEAQ (reference sequence). V was pared by 7 bases and J by 0 bases, with 6 bases of the junction left unmatched. CDR3 length equals 15 residues. The CDR3 DNA reads as TGTGCCAGCACTGGGACTAGCAGAAACCAAGAGACCCAGTACTTC. Amino acids: CASTGTSRNQETQYF.

Here the CDR3 DNA reads TGTGCCACCTCTAGCGGCCAAGAGACCCAGTACTTC. It codes for CATSSGQETQYF. This chain links TRBV24-1 with TRBJ2-5; TRBD2 matches 7 bases. Germline V CDR1 and CDR2: KGHDR, SFDVKD. The trim removed 9 bases at V and 1 base at J, leaving 1 base unmatched. The CDR3 is 12 amino acids.

Comments on this clonotype: Likely a read error: the CDR3 ends without its conserved phenylalanine or tryptophan. The rearrangement joins TRBV12-3 or TRBV12-4 to TRBJ1-1; 8 bases fit TRBD1. There are 14 residues in the CDR3. Here the CDR3 DNA reads TGTGCCAACAGTTTCACAGGGGGATTCACTGAAGCTTTCCTT. Protein: CANSFTGGFTEAFL.

As for this clonotype: A much larger clone lies one base from this, so it may be a read error. The chain recombines TRBV29-1 with TRBJ1-1; D is unresolved. Germline lookup yields CDR1 SQVTM and CDR2 ANQGSEA. The CDR3 spans 15 residues. With 4 bases removed from V and 0 bases from J, the gap between germline ends came to 15 bases. The CDR3 loop is CSVGGGTGMNTEAFF. DNA for the CDR3: TGCAGCGTTGGTGGAGGAACGGGTATGAACACTGAAGCTTTCTTT.

This clonotype was seen many times. The chain joins TRBV7-9 to TRBJ2-7; D is unclear. V was shortened by 4 bases and J by 6 bases, with 7 bases between the two germline ends. Germline assignment: CDR1 SEHNR and CDR2 FQNEAQ (reference sequence). The CDR3 sequence is 11 residues long. The DNA for the CDR3 is TGTGCCAGCAGCTCCGCCCTCGAGCAGTACTTC. It translates to CASSSALEQYF.

About this clonotype: A clone one base away is much larger, so this may be a read error. The genes are TRBV5-1 and TRBJ2-5, with 9 bases fitting TRBD1. Germline V lookup: CDR1 SGHRS, CDR2 YFSETQ. This CDR3 is 15 amino acids long. CDR3: CANSQTGGEQETQYF. Here the CDR3 DNA reads TGCGCCAACAGCCAGACAGGGGGAGAACAAGAGACCCAGTACTTC.

V usage is TRBV5-6 and J usage is TRBJ2-1; perhaps TRBD2 as D (6 bases). Germline-derived CDR1 and CDR2 are SGHDT and YYEEEE. The CDR3 runs 16 residues. The V gene lost 2 bases and the J gene lost 1 base, with 13 bases spanning the gap. Here the CDR3 reads CASSFDGRGSYNEQFF. The CDR3 DNA is TGTGCCAGCAGCTTCGACGGGAGAGGGTCCTACAATGAGCAGTTCTTC.

Note on this clonotype: Here the CDR3 omits its conserved ending phenylalanine or tryptophan, so a read error is the likely source. V usage is TRBV10-3 and J usage is TRBJ1-3; D gene uncertain. CDR1 is ENHRY and CDR2 is SYGVKD in the germline V gene. The CDR3 runs 16 residues. Here the CDR3 DNA reads TGTGCCATCAGTGAGTCAAGGACTAACTCTGGAAAGACCATATATTCT. Its protein is CAISESRTNSGKTIYS.

This clonotype has ten or more counts. This chain joins TRBV12-3 or TRBV12-4 and TRBJ1-5, with unresolved D. The CDR3 contains 15 residues. V was shortened by 6 bases and J by 1 base, with 13 bases between the two germline ends. This chain's CDR3 is CASREGPGSNQPQHF. CDR3 DNA sequence: TGTGCCAGCAGAGAAGGGCCCGGGAGCAATCAGCCCCAGCATTTT.

A remark on this clonotype: Sequence at one end of the junction differs from germline and may be a read error. The chain links TRBV4-2 to TRBJ2-2, with D possibly matching TRBD2 (5 bases). The CDR3 length is 19 residues. CDR1 is LGHNA and CDR2 is YNFKEQ in the germline V gene. The CDR3 spells CASSQVSGLVGSRTEELFF. The CDR3 bases are TGTGCCAGCAGCCAAGTGAGTGGACTTGTGGGATCCCGGACCGAGGAGCTGTTTTTT.

This clonotype has a count of ten or more. The chain combines TRBV5-5 with TRBJ1-5; 8 bases map to TRBD1. In germline, CDR1 is SGHKS, CDR2 YYEKEE (reference sequence). V gave up 2 bases and J gave up 11 bases; unmatched junction bases: 12. This CDR3 spans 15 amino acids. The CDR3 DNA follows: TGTGCCAGCAGCTTTGGACAGGGCAGTGGGGGAGCCCAGCATTTT. It encodes CASSFGQGSGGAQHF.

On this clonotype itself: The germline gene is not matched at one end of the junction; a read error may be the cause. The rearrangement uses TRBV11-2 and TRBJ2-5; D is undetermined. This CDR3 region has 15 residues. Germline V gene lookup returns CDR1 SGHAT and CDR2 FQNNGV. CDR3 coding DNA: TGTGCCAGGAGCAGAGTGAGGTCCGGGCGAGAGACCCAATACTTC. Its translation is CARSRVRSGRETQYF.

On this clonotype itself: Mismatch with germline at one junction end may stem from a read error. The chain has TRBV6-6 and TRBJ2-2, with D hard to call. The germline V gene encodes CDR1 MNHNY and CDR2 SVGAGI (reference sequence). The CDR3 extends over 12 amino acids. In nucleotides, the CDR3 is TGTGTCAGCACCCTAGGTGCCGGAGAGCTGTTTTTT. As protein: CVSTLGAGELFF.

As DNA, the CDR3 is TGTGCCAGTACCAGGTGTGGGCACAATGAAGCTTTCTTT. Its protein product is CASTRCGHNEAFF. The rearrangement links TRBV6-1 to TRBJ1-1; D unresolved. The CDR3 is 13 amino acids. CDR1 MNHNS and CDR2 SASEGT come from the germline V gene. The germline V and J ends were trimmed by 9 bases and 7 bases, with 18 bases remaining between them.

With respect to this clonotype: It is likely a read error, because the conserved phenylalanine at the end of the CDR3 is missing. The V and J genes are TRBV4-3 and TRBJ2-6; D is possibly TRBD2 (6 bases). This CDR3 region has 21 residues. Germline CDR1 LGHNA, CDR2 YSLEER. V lost 6 bases and J lost 5, with 32 bases in between. CDR3 sequence (DNA): TGCGCCAGCAGAGTGTCCGCGGGAAGCTCCCGAGTGGATAGGAGGGCCAACGTCCTGACTTAC. It yields the protein CASRVSAGSSRVDRRANVLTY.

The chain couples TRBV4-2 to TRBJ2-2; D gene ambiguous. CDR1 and CDR2 from the germline V gene are LGHNA and YNFKEQ. The CDR3 loop spans 14 amino acids. Trimming took 7 bases from V and 3 from J, leaving 12 bases between them. CDR3 loop: CASNRGGYTGELFF. The CDR3 DNA is TGTGCCAGCAACAGAGGTGGTTACACCGGGGAGCTGTTTTTT.

Regarding this clonotype: An end of the junction does not agree with germline; a read error may underlie this. The chain is built from TRBV7-9 and TRBJ1-6; D may be TRBD1 (5 bases). The CDR3 covers 14 residues. CDR1 and CDR2 from the germline V gene are SEHNR and FQNEAQ (reference sequence). Written as DNA, the CDR3 is TGTGCCAGCAGCTATACGGGGCGGAATTCACCCCTCCAATTT. Translation: CASSYTGRNSPLQF. Full variable domain (outside the CDR3, taken from reference TRBV7-9 and TRBJ1-6): DTGVSQNPRHKITKRGQNVTFRCDPISEHNRLYWYRQTLGQGPEFLTYFQNEAQLEKSRLLSDRFSAERPKGSFSTLEIQRTEQGDSAMYLCASSYTGRNSPLQFGNGTRLTVT.

Regarding this clonotype: It may be a read error: a sequence one base away is much more abundant. The chain couples TRBV5-1 to TRBJ2-1; TRBD1 aligns across 7 bases. Germline CDR1 is SGHRS and CDR2 is YFSETQ. This CDR3 has 14 residues. The CDR3 DNA sequence: TGCGCCAGCATCCGGGACAGAACCTACAATGGGCAGTTCTTC. Encoded protein: CASIRDRTYNGQFF.

Note on this clonotype: Because the CDR3 is missing its conserved closing phenylalanine or tryptophan, this is likely a read error. The chain uses TRBV10-3 and TRBJ2-1, with 9 positions matching TRBD2. CDR3 size: 16 residues. CDR1 is ENHRY and CDR2 is SYGVKD in the germline V gene. Unmatched junction bases numbered 10, after V lost 0 bases and J lost 10 bases. The CDR3 bases are TGTGCCATCAGTGAGTCATGGAGTAGCGGGAGTCGCGAGCAGTTCTTA. It is translated as CAISESWSSGSREQFL.